Below are 7 T cell receptor beta chains sequenced from a single sample in a study of shared clonotypes between healthy human individuals. Sequencing was performed with immunoSEQ multiplex PCR; in TCRdb, only in-frame clones are kept and a portion is missing. The sample has some 980,000 clones, over 75% seen once. The source material was memory CD4+ T cells sorted from blood. Subset noted: CD45RA-negative fraction. The receptors here all came from a man younger than 30 in good health.

The chain recombines TRBV28 with TRBJ1-5; D possibly corresponds to TRBD1 (6 bases). CDR3 length: 16 amino acids. Germline V gene data show CDR1 as MDHEN and CDR2 as SYDVKM. V was trimmed by 2 bases and J by 6 bases, leaving 17 bases between them. The CDR3 coding sequence is TGTGCCAGCAGTTTAGGGAGCAGGGGCCGGTTTCAGCCCCAGCATTTT. This codes for CASSLGSRGRFQPQHF.

This clone came up once. The gene calls are TRBV28 and TRBJ1-3, with D possibly being TRBD1 (5 bases). Per germline, CDR1 MDHEN and CDR2 SYDVKM. The germline V and J ends were trimmed by 6 bases and 4 bases, with 16 bases remaining between them. The CDR3 has 15 amino acids. This CDR3 reads CASRTDGGSGNTIYF. The CDR3 DNA follows: TGTGCCAGCAGGACGGACGGGGGATCGGGAAACACCATATATTTT.

The V call is TRBV11-2, the J call TRBJ1-1, with D possibly matching TRBD1 (5 bases). Germline V CDR1 and CDR2: SGHAT, FQNNGV. The CDR3 is made up of 15 amino acids. Trimming took off 6 bases at V and 4 bases at J, with 18 bases between the two ends. This CDR3 is CASSYIRSGPTEAFF. For the CDR3, the DNA is TGTGCCAGCAGTTATATTAGGTCGGGACCCACTGAAGCTTTCTTT.

The rearrangement joins TRBV6-5 to TRBJ1-3; D unresolved. V was shortened by 6 bases and J by 7 bases, with 7 bases between the two germline ends. This CDR3 spans 11 amino acids. Germline V lookup: CDR1 MNHEY, CDR2 SVGAGI. In DNA, the CDR3 is TGTGCCAGCAGGGTATTCAACACCATATATTTT. Translating it yields CASRVFNTIYF.

V gene TRBV30 combines with J gene TRBJ1-4; D gene ambiguous. V lost 1 base, J lost 5 bases, and 2 bases lay in between. CDR3 length: 11 amino acids. CDR1 GTSNPN and CDR2 SVGIG come from the germline V gene (reference sequence). CDR3 nucleotide sequence: TGTGCCTGGAGTGCAAATGAAAAACTGTTTTTT. This translates into CAWSANEKLFF.

As to this clone: Other DNA sequences within the sample encode an identical CDR3. The rearrangement uses TRBV18 and TRBJ1-3, with 9 bases identical to TRBD1. The trim removed 0 bases at V and 4 bases at J, leaving 1 base unmatched. The CDR3 consists of 15 residues. Germline V CDR1 and CDR2: KGHSH, LQKENI. The CDR3 sequence is CASSPPGQGGNTIYF. The CDR3 region has the DNA TGTGCCAGCTCACCACCGGGACAGGGAGGAAACACCATATATTTT.

The V gene is TRBV19, the J gene TRBJ2-5; D is possibly TRBD1 or TRBD2 (5 bases each). Trimming cost V 2 bases and J 5 bases, with 12 bases left between them. The germline V gene has CDR1 LNHDA and CDR2 SQIVND (reference sequence). This CDR3 spans 14 amino acids. The CDR3 region is CASSIQGEGETQYF. CDR3 in DNA: TGTGCCAGTAGTATACAGGGAGAGGGGGAGACCCAGTACTTC.